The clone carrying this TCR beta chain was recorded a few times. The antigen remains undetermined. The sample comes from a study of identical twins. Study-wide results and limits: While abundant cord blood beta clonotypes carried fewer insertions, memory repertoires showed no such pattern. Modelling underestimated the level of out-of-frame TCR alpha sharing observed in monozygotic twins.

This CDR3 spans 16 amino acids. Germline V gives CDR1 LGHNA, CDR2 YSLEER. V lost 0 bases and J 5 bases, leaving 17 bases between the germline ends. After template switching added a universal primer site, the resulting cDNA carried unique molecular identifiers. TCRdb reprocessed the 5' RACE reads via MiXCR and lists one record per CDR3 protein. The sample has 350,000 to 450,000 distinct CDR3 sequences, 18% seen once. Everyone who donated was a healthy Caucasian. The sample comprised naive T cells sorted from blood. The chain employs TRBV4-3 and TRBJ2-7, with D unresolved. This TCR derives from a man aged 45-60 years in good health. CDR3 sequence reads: CASSQDLNSPSDEQYF. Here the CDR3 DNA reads TGCGCCAGCAGCCAAGATCTAAACAGCCCTTCCGACGAGCAGTACTTC.